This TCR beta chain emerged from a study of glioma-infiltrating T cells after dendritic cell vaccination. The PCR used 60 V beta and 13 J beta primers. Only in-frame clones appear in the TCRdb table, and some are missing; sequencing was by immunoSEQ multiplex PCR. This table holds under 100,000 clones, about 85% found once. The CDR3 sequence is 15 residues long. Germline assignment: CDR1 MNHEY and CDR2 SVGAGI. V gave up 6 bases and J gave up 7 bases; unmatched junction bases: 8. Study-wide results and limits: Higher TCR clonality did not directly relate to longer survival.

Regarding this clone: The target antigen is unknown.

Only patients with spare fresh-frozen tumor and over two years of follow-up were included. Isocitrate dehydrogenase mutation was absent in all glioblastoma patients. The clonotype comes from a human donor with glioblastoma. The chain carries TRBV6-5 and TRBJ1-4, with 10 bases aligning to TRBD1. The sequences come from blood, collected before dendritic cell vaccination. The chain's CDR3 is CASSRQTGGFEKLFF. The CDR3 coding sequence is TGTGCCAGCAGCCGCCAGACAGGGGGCTTTGAAAAACTGTTTTTT.